This entry lists 2 T cell receptor beta chains sequenced from one sample in a study of blood T cell repertoires in COVID-19. Profiled with immunoSEQ multiplex PCR; TCRdb holds only in-frame clones, not every one. The table shows under 300,000 clones, with around 85% occurring only once. The sample was PBMCs or T cells enriched from blood (not recorded which). These receptors all stem from a woman in her 50s who had recovered from COVID-19.

The rearrangement joins TRBV9 to TRBJ1-2; unclear D gene. Germline V CDR1 and CDR2: SGDLS, YYNGEE. The CDR3 covers 14 residues. The ends were cut back, 0 bases at V and 2 bases at J, with 8 bases in the middle. The CDR3 protein is CASSVGSGNYGYTF. DNA for the CDR3: TGTGCCAGCAGCGTAGGTTCAGGCAACTATGGCTACACCTTC.

Regarding this clone: In the same sample, other DNA sequences code for this CDR3. The J gene is TRBJ2-5, the V gene TRBV27, with a weak D call TRBD1 (5 bases). The V gene's germline CDR1 is MNHEY and CDR2 SMNVEV (reference sequence). V lost 3 bases and J lost 2, with 7 bases in between. The CDR3 is 13 residues long. Written as DNA, the CDR3 is TGTGCCAGCAGTTTTAGGGGTCAAGAGACCCAGTACTTC. Translated, it gives CASSFRGQETQYF.